The clone carrying this TCR beta chain was detected only once. As yet, its antigen is unknown. This may come from a read error, since a much larger clone is one base off. Per-sample yields of isolated PBMCs were at least 6 million. The data derive from a study of blood T cells in healthy people across ages. Study conclusions and caveats: Long-lived and aged donors differed, with more naive CD4+ cells and higher diversity in the long-lived. The fall in TCR beta diversity per million T cells was roughly linear with age. Investigators viewed diversity estimates from one million T cells as underestimates, the study reported.

A sample-barcoded 5' primer and a J-beta primer mix were used in a second PCR of roughly 7 to 11 cycles. MiXCR, run by TCRdb on the 5' RACE reads, gives a single entry per CDR3 protein. The sample has fewer than 900,000 distinct CDR3 sequences; approximately 50% are singletons. Germline CDR1 is LGHNA and CDR2 is YNFKEQ. This CDR3 has 18 residues. The ends were cut back, 0 bases at V and 9 bases at J, with 24 bases in the middle. Sequencing was done on a sample of blood. This receptor was identified in a woman aged 55-69 years in good health. The chain uses TRBV4-2 and TRBJ2-1; the D gene is possibly TRBD2 (6 bases). CDR3 nucleotides: TGTGCCAGCAGCCAAGATCAGGGCAACGCCGGACTAAGGTTTGAGCAGTTCTTC. Amino acids: CASSQDQGNAGLRFEQFF.